These 32 T cell receptor beta chains came from one sample sequenced in a study of blood T cell repertoires in COVID-19. Measured with immunoSEQ multiplex PCR; TCRdb has only the in-frame clones, and not every one. Here the sample spans some 89,000 clones, 75% to 95% being singletons. Sequencing was performed on peripheral blood. These TCRs come from a man aged 55 to 69 with acute or convalescent COVID-19.

The chain recombines TRBV24-1 with TRBJ2-3; D may be TRBD2 (6 bases). V lost 5 bases and J lost 3, with 14 bases in between. The V gene's germline CDR1 is KGHDR and CDR2 SFDVKD. This CDR3 has 15 amino acids. The CDR3 here is CATSAGTAGTDTQYF. CDR3 in DNA: TGTGCCACCAGTGCCGGGACGGCGGGGACAGATACGCAGTATTTT.

The chain carries TRBV11-2 and TRBJ2-5, with D possibly matching TRBD2 (7 bases). CDR3 length equals 16 residues. V was pared by 5 bases and J by 5 bases, with 21 bases between. Germline loops: CDR1 SGHAT, CDR2 FQNNGV. The CDR3 nucleotides read TGTGCCAGCAGCCCCTGGGGGGGGCCGGGAGAGGAGACCCAGTACTTC. Protein: CASSPWGGPGEETQYF.

The chain has TRBV7-6 and TRBJ1-3; the D gene is possibly TRBD1 (6 bases). Trimming took off 3 bases at V and 0 bases at J, with 12 bases between the two ends. The CDR3 has 16 residues. From germline, CDR1 is SGHVS and CDR2 FNYEAQ. The CDR3 is CASSLRGGPSGNTIYF. CDR3 DNA sequence: TGTGCCAGCAGCTTGAGGGGGGGACCCTCTGGAAACACCATATATTTT.

The chain joins TRBV3-1 (or the pseudogene TRBV3-2) to TRBJ1-1, with D uncertain. The germline CDR1 and CDR2 sequences are LGHDT and YNNKEL (reference sequence). V lost 0 bases to trimming and J lost 5 bases, with 13 bases between them. This CDR3 has 15 amino acids. In DNA, the CDR3 is TGTGCCAGCAGCCAAGAGTCGGCAGGTAGTACTGAAGCTTTCTTT. This encodes CASSQESAGSTEAFF.

V gene TRBV7-8 combines with J gene TRBJ2-1; D may be TRBD1 (6 bases). Germline V gene sequence: CDR1 SGHVS, CDR2 FQNEAQ. Trimming stripped 1 base from V and 0 bases from J, with 16 bases between. The CDR3 has 18 amino acids. The CDR3 loop reads CASSLEGRGRSSYNEQFF. The DNA of the CDR3 is TGTGCCAGCAGCTTAGAGGGCAGGGGCCGTAGCTCCTACAATGAGCAGTTCTTC.

The rearrangement joins TRBV3-1 (or the pseudogene TRBV3-2) to TRBJ2-1; 9 nucleotides match TRBD2. This CDR3 is built from 16 residues. CDR1 is LGHDT and CDR2 is YNNKEL in the germline V gene (reference sequence). V lost 6 bases and J lost 6; bases outside the gene matches: 12. The CDR3 DNA follows: TGTGCCAGCAGAGCCCTTGCGGGGGGGCCCCCCAATGAGCAGTTCTTC. Its protein product is CASRALAGGPPNEQFF.

This clone was detected only a few times. For the CDR3, the DNA is TGCGCCAGCAGCTTCGATCGCCTGCCAGGTGAAAAACTGTTTTTT. Translating it yields CASSFDRLPGEKLFF. This chain joins TRBV5-1 and TRBJ1-4; D ambiguous. V gave up 2 bases and J gave up 7 bases, with 15 bases separating them. This CDR3 has 15 amino acids. CDR1 is SGHRS and CDR2 is YFSETQ in the germline V gene.

The rearrangement links TRBV4-1 to TRBJ1-2; no clear D gene. Per germline, CDR1 MGHRA and CDR2 YSYEKL. V lost 0 bases and J lost 1, with 6 bases in between. The CDR3 is made up of 14 amino acids. The CDR3 region is CASSQDHFNYGYTF. The CDR3 coding sequence is TGCGCCAGCAGCCAAGATCATTTTAACTATGGCTACACCTTC.

The rearrangement uses TRBV19 and TRBJ1-2; perhaps TRBD1 as D (6 bases). The CDR3 loop spans 12 amino acids. Germline V gene lookup returns CDR1 LNHDA and CDR2 SQIVND (reference sequence). With 7 bases removed from V and 2 bases from J, the gap between germline ends came to 8 bases. The CDR3 bases are TGTGCCAGTAACGGACAGAACTATGGCTACACCTTC. This encodes CASNGQNYGYTF.

V usage is TRBV6-5 and J usage is TRBJ1-6; no firm D call. Germline-derived CDR1 and CDR2 are MNHEY and SVGAGI. The CDR3 has 13 residues. V gave up 6 bases and J gave up 10 bases, with 13 bases separating them. CDR3: CASSLSRGSPLHF. CDR3 nucleotide sequence: TGTGCCAGCAGCTTAAGCCGGGGATCACCCCTCCACTTT.

The CDR3 DNA is TGTGCCAGCAGTCAGGGGGTTGGTGGGTTCTTC. Protein sequence: CASSQGVGGFF. The chain is built from TRBV12-3 or TRBV12-4 and TRBJ2-1; 7 nucleotides line up with TRBD1. V was clipped by 5 bases and J by 15 bases; unmatched bases: 7. The CDR3 consists of 11 residues.

This clone came up once. The chain links TRBV19 to TRBJ1-1; 9 nucleotides match TRBD1. The ends lost 5 bases at V and 5 bases at J; junction bases unmatched: 6. The CDR3 runs to 14 residues. CDR1 and CDR2 from the germline V gene are LNHDA and SQIVND (reference sequence). In DNA form, the CDR3 reads TGTGCCAGTAGTGTGGACAGGGGACGTACTGAAGCTTTCTTT. This gives the protein CASSVDRGRTEAFF.

V usage is TRBV10-3 and J usage is TRBJ2-3; the match to TRBD2 covers 11 bases. Per germline, CDR1 ENHRY and CDR2 SYGVKD. The CDR3 extends over 16 amino acids. The J segment lost 6 bases and the V segment lost 6 bases, leaving 11 bases of the junction unmatched. As DNA, the CDR3 is TGTGCCATCAGGGATCCTATACTAGCGGGGGCCGATACGCAGTATTTT. The encoded protein is CAIRDPILAGADTQYF.

The V call is TRBV7-2, the J call TRBJ1-2; D may be TRBD1 (5 bases). The CDR3 consists of 14 residues. Between the trimmed V and J ends, which lost 6 bases and 3 bases, there was a span of 14 bases. Germline-derived CDR1 and CDR2 are SGHTA and FQGNSA. The CDR3 DNA reads as TGTGCCAGCAGTTCCGACAGCGCCTACTATGGCTACACCTTC. Its protein product is CASSSDSAYYGYTF.

The count of this clone is one. The rearrangement links TRBV19 to TRBJ1-2; TRBD1 might be the D (6 bases). Trimming took 3 bases from V and 6 from J, leaving 14 bases between them. The CDR3 covers 14 residues. The germline CDR1 and CDR2 sequences are LNHDA and SQIVND (reference sequence). CDR3 coding DNA: TGTGCCAGTAGTATGAGAGGGGGTTTGAATGGCTACACCTTC. Translation: CASSMRGGLNGYTF.

The rearrangement uses TRBV5-1 and TRBJ2-2; D may be TRBD1 (6 bases). CDR3 length: 15 residues. Looked up from germline, CDR1 is SGHRS and CDR2 is YFSETQ. V was trimmed by 4 bases and J by 2 bases, leaving 12 bases between them. CDR3 DNA sequence: TGCGCCAGCAGCGGCCCCGGGACAAACACCGGGGAGCTGTTTTTT. Its translation is CASSGPGTNTGELFF.

This chain uses TRBV18 with TRBJ1-6; tentatively, D is TRBD1 (6 bases). There are 17 residues in the CDR3. V dropped 3 bases and J dropped 8 bases, with 20 bases sitting between them. Germline-derived CDR1 and CDR2 are KGHSH and LQKENI. The CDR3: CASSPRLKQGADSPLHF. CDR3 nucleotide sequence: TGTGCCAGCTCACCGAGACTAAAACAGGGTGCAGATTCACCCCTCCACTTT.

The J gene is TRBJ1-5, the V gene TRBV4-1, with D possibly matching TRBD1 (6 bases). CDR3 length: 14 residues. Germline CDR1 and CDR2: MGHRA and YSYEKL. Trimming took 4 bases from V and 3 from J, leaving 10 bases between them. The CDR3: CASSPDSHNQPQHF. The CDR3 coding sequence is TGCGCCAGCAGCCCGGACAGTCACAATCAGCCCCAGCATTTT.

The V call is TRBV4-2, the J call TRBJ1-5; no clear D gene. Trimming removed 0 bases at V and 1 base at J, with 4 bases between. The CDR3 covers 14 residues. CDR1 and CDR2 (germline): LGHNA, YNFKEQ. CDR3 DNA: TGTGCCAGCAGCCAAGACACAAGCAATCAGCCCCAGCATTTT. Translated: CASSQDTSNQPQHF.

The CDR3 DNA follows: TGCGCCAGCAGCGCCACAGGGCCCTCTGGAAACACCATATATTTT. Protein: CASSATGPSGNTIYF. The chain is built from TRBV10-1 and TRBJ1-3; D possibly corresponds to TRBD1 (6 bases). Trimming pared 6 bases from V and 0 bases from J, leaving 12 bases between. Germline values: CDR1 WNHNN, CDR2 SYGVQD (reference sequence). This CDR3 spans 15 amino acids.

The chain uses TRBV5-4 and TRBJ1-2; D may be TRBD1 (5 bases). The length of the CDR3 is 13 residues. The V end lost 4 bases, the J end lost 8 bases, and 15 bases lay between the germline ends. The germline V gene has CDR1 SGHNT and CDR2 YYREEE (reference sequence). The CDR3 DNA follows: TGTGCCAGCAGCACCCCGGGGGAGCGGGGCTACACCTTC. This sequence encodes CASSTPGERGYTF.

For this clone: Compared with germline, one end of the junction differs, possibly owing to a read error. V gene TRBV12-5 combines with J gene TRBJ1-1; tentatively, D is TRBD1 (6 bases). Germline values: CDR1 LGHNT, CDR2 FRNRAP. The CDR3 spans 13 residues. The DNA for the CDR3 is TGTGCTAGTGGTTTGACCATCTACGGGGGGCCTGACTTT. It yields the protein CASGLTIYGGPDF.

The chain links TRBV3-1 (or the pseudogene TRBV3-2) to TRBJ1-2; 7 positions agree with TRBD1. Trimming took 5 bases from V and 6 from J; bases not matched to a gene: 9. CDR1 LGHDT and CDR2 YNNKEL come from the germline V gene (reference sequence). The CDR3 has 14 amino acids. The CDR3 coding sequence is TGTGCCAGCAGCGAGACCCAACAGGGGAATGGCTACACCTTC. Translated, it gives CASSETQQGNGYTF.

The chain carries TRBV5-4 and TRBJ1-6; D is unclear. The germline V and J ends were trimmed by 0 bases and 7 bases, with 11 bases remaining between them. This CDR3 is 15 amino acids long. Looked up from germline, CDR1 is SGHNT and CDR2 is YYREEE (reference sequence). CDR3 sequence reads: CASSLGARPNSPLHF. DNA for the CDR3: TGTGCCAGCAGCTTGGGTGCGCGGCCCAATTCACCCCTCCACTTT.

The rearrangement joins TRBV7-9 to TRBJ1-2, with TRBD1 matching 10 bases. The V segment lost 4 bases and the J segment 4 bases; nucleotides outside the gene matches: 6. CDR3 length equals 15 residues. CDR1 and CDR2 from the germline V gene are SEHNR and FQNEAQ (reference sequence). CDR3 sequence: CASSSPGTGVYGYTF. CDR3 DNA sequence: TGTGCCAGCAGCTCCCCCGGGACAGGGGTCTATGGCTACACCTTC.

This chain uses TRBV7-9 with TRBJ2-2; 7 nucleotides line up with TRBD1. The CDR3 loop spans 15 amino acids. The V segment lost 5 bases and the J segment 5 bases; nucleotides outside the gene matches: 8. The germline gives CDR1 SEHNR, CDR2 FQNEAQ (reference sequence). CDR3 in amino acids: CASSRDRVRTGELFF. CDR3 in DNA: TGTGCCAGCAGCCGCGACAGGGTGAGAACCGGGGAGCTGTTTTTT.

This rearrangement joins TRBV6-5 to TRBJ2-7, with TRBD1 matching over 11 bases. The CDR3 extends over 14 amino acids. The V gene's germline CDR1 is MNHEY and CDR2 SVGAGI. V was clipped by 6 bases and J by 7 bases; unmatched bases: 8. The CDR3 nucleotides are TGTGCCAGCAGCTCCGGGACAGGGGGAAGGGAGCAGTACTTC. This translates into CASSSGTGGREQYF.

The CDR3: CASSQYRANTEAFF. For the CDR3, the DNA is TGTGCCAGCAGCCAATACAGGGCGAACACTGAAGCTTTCTTT. The rearrangement joins TRBV16 to TRBJ1-1; TRBD1 is a possible D gene (6 bases). The CDR3 extends over 14 amino acids. Germline V gives CDR1 KGHSY, CDR2 FQNENV. Trimming removed 1 base at V and 1 base at J, with 7 bases between.

The V gene is TRBV5-5, the J gene TRBJ1-1, with a possible D match to TRBD1 (5 bases). In germline, CDR1 is SGHKS, CDR2 YYEKEE (reference sequence). This CDR3 is 14 amino acids long. V was trimmed by 5 bases and J by 6 bases, leaving 17 bases between them. CDR3 sequence (DNA): TGTGCCAGCAGTCCCACGCCGGGGGTGGCTGAAGCTTTCTTT. It specifies CASSPTPGVAEAFF.

The J gene is TRBJ1-2, the V gene TRBV5-1; the match to TRBD1 covers 7 bases. The CDR3 is 13 residues long. Germline CDR1 reads SGHRS; CDR2 reads YFSETQ. V lost 4 bases and J lost 8; bases outside the gene matches: 8. CDR3: CASSPGTVGGYTF. In nucleotides, the CDR3 is TGCGCCAGCAGCCCCGGGACAGTTGGGGGCTACACCTTC.

V gene TRBV30 combines with J gene TRBJ1-6; a weak D match, TRBD1 (5 bases). V was shortened by 2 bases and J by 6 bases, with 14 bases between the two germline ends. CDR3 length equals 15 residues. Germline CDR1 GTSNPN, CDR2 SVGIG (reference sequence). The CDR3 coding sequence is TGTGCCTGGAGTTTAGCGGGAAGGGGTAATTCACCCCTCCACTTT. Its translation is CAWSLAGRGNSPLHF. The complete variable domain, with remaining parts taken from reference TRBV30 and TRBJ1-6, reads SQTIHQWPATLVQPVGSPLSLECTVEGTSNPNLYWYRQAAGRGLQLLFYSVGIGQISSEVPQNLSASRPQDRQFILSSKKLLLSDSGFYLCAWSLAGRGNSPLHFGNGTRLTVT.

The J gene is TRBJ1-1, the V gene TRBV7-9; 7 bases are a match to TRBD1. Germline values: CDR1 SEHNR, CDR2 FQNEAQ (reference sequence). This CDR3 region has 16 residues. Losses at the gene ends were 5 bases for V and 0 bases for J; bases not matched to a gene: 9. CDR3 nucleotide sequence: TGTGCCAGCAGCCGTACGCCGGGACAGATGAACACTGAAGCTTTCTTT. Its translation is CASSRTPGQMNTEAFF.